This TCR beta chain was captured by sequencing in a study of blood T cell repertoires in COVID-19. Study in general: From T cells, B-cell-depleted T cells, or PBMCs came the material, which was cDNA or gDNA.

How the authors handled the data: Amplifying reference gene primers gave estimates of nucleated cell counts. Generated by immunoSEQ multiplex PCR, the TCRdb table keeps only in-frame clones and is missing some. V and J calls and clone size follow that table, whereas D and trimming were derived from the DNA. The table shows some 100,000 clones, with around 86% occurring only once. The source of this sequence is a man aged 45 to 65 with acute or convalescent COVID-19. Material for sequencing was peripheral blood.

The CDR3: CASSFYAGARNEQFF. DNA for the CDR3: TGTGCCAGCAGCTTTTACGCGGGAGCTCGGAATGAGCAGTTCTTC. V usage is TRBV7-9 and J usage is TRBJ2-1; 7 bases fit TRBD2. V dropped 3 bases and J dropped 7; count of bases not matched to a gene: 9. Per the germline V gene, CDR1 is SEHNR and CDR2 is FQNEAQ (reference sequence). The length of the CDR3 is 15 residues.